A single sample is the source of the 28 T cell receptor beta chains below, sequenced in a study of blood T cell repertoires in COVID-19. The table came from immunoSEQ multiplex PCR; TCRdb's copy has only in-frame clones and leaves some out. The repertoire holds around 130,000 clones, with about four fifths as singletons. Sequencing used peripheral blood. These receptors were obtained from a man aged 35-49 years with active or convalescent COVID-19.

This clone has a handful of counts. This CDR3 is CGKGTAGRENTIYF. The CDR3 nucleotides read TGCGGAAAAGGGACAGCCGGTCGCGAAAACACCATATATTTT. J is TRBJ1-3 and V is TRBV10-1; TRBD1 matches 7 bases. There are 14 residues in the CDR3. Germline lookup yields CDR1 WNHNN and CDR2 SYGVQD (reference sequence).

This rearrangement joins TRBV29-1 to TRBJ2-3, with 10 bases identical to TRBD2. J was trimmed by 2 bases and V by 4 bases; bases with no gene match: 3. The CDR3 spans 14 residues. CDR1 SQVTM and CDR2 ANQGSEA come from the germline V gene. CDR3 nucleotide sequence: TGCAGCGTTGGGACTAGCGGAAACACAGATACGCAGTATTTT. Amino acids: CSVGTSGNTDTQYF.

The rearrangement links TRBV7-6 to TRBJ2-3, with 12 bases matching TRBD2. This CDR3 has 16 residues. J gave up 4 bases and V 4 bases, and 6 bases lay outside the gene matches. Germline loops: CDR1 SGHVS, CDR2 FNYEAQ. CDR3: CASSSPSGGASDTQYF. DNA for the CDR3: TGTGCCAGCAGCTCGCCTAGCGGGGGGGCCTCAGATACGCAGTATTTT. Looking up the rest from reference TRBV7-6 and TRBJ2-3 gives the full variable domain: GAGVSQSPRYKVTKRGQDVALRCDPISGHVSLYWYRQALGQGPEFLTYFNYEAQQDKSGLPNDRFSAERPEGSISTLTIQRTEQRDSAMYRCASSSPSGGASDTQYFGPGTRLTVL.

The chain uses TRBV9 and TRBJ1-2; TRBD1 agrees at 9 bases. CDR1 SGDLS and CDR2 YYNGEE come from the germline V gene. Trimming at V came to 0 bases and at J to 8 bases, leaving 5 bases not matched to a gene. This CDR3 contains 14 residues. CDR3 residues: CASSVGQGGAGYTF. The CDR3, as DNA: TGTGCCAGCAGCGTAGGACAGGGGGGAGCGGGCTACACCTTC.

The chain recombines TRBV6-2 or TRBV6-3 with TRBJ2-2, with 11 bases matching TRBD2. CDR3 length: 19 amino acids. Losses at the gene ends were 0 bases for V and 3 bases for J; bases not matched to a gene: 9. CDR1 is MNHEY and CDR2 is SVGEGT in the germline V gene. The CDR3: CASSYSIAGGHMDTGELFF. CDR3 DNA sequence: TGTGCCAGCAGTTACTCGATAGCGGGGGGGCACATGGACACCGGGGAGCTGTTTTTT.

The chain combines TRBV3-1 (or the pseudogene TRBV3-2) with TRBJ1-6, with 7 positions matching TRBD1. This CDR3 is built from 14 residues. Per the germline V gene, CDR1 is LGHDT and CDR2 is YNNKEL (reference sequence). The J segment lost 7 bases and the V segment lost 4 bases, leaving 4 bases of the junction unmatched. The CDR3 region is CASSPTRGNSPLHF. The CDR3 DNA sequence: TGTGCCAGCAGCCCTACCAGGGGGAATTCACCCCTCCACTTT.

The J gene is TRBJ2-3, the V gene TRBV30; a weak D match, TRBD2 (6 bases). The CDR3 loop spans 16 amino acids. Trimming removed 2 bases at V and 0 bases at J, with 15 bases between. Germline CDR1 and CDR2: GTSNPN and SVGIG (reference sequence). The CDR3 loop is CAWSRRLGGSTDTQYF. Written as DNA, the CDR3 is TGTGCCTGGAGTAGACGACTCGGGGGAAGCACAGATACGCAGTATTTT.

CDR3 loop: CASSLGGSNTEAFF. The CDR3 DNA is TGTGCCAGCAGCTTAGGCGGATCGAACACTGAAGCTTTCTTT. V usage is TRBV11-3 and J usage is TRBJ1-1; no clear D gene. The CDR3 spans 14 residues. Germline V gene sequence: CDR1 SGHNT, CDR2 YENEEA. V lost 1 base to trimming and J lost 1 base, with 7 bases between them.

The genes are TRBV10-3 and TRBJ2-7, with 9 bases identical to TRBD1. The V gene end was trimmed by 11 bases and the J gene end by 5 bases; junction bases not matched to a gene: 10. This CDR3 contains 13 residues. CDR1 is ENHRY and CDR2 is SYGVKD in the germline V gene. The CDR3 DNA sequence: TGTGCCGCCACCGGGACAGGGTCCCACGAGCAGTACTTC. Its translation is CAATGTGSHEQYF.

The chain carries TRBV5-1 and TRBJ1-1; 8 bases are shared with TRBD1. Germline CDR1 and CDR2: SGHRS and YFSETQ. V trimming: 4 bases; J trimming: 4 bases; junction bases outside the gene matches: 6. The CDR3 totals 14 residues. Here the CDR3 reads CASSPDRVSTEAFF. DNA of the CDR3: TGCGCCAGCAGCCCGGACAGGGTAAGCACTGAAGCTTTCTTT.

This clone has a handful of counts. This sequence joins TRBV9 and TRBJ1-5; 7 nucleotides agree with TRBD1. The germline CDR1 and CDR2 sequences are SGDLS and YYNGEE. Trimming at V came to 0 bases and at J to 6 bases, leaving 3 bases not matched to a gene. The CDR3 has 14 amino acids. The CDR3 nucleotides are TGTGCCAGCAGCGTAGGCCAGGGGGGTCAGCCCCAGCATTTT. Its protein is CASSVGQGGQPQHF.

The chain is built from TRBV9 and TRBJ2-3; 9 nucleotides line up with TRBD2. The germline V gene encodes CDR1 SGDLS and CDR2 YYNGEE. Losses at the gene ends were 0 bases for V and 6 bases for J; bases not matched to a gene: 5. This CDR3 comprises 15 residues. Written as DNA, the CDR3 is TGTGCCAGCAGCGTAGTGGCGGGGGGGCATGATACGCAGTATTTT. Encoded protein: CASSVVAGGHDTQYF.

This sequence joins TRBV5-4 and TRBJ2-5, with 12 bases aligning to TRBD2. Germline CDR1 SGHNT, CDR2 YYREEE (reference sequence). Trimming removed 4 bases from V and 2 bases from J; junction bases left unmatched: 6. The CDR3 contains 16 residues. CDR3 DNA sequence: TGTGCCAGCAGCACCGGGACTAGCGGGTTACAAGAGACCCAGTACTTC. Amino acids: CASSTGTSGLQETQYF.

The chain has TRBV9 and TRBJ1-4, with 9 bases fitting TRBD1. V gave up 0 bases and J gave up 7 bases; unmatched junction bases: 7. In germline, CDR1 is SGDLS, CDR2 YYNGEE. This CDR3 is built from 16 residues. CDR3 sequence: CASSVDLGTGTEKLFF. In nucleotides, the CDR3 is TGTGCCAGCAGCGTAGATTTAGGGACAGGGACTGAAAAACTGTTTTTT. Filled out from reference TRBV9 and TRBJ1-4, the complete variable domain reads DSGVTQTPKHLITATGQRVTLRCSPRSGDLSVYWYQQSLDQGLQFLIQYYNGEERAKGNILERFSAQQFPDLHSELNLSSLELGDSALYFCASSVDLGTGTEKLFFGSGTQLSVL.

CDR3 protein: CGTSGQGISYYGYTF. CDR3 nucleotides: TGTGGGACCTCGGGACAGGGAATTTCTTACTATGGCTACACCTTC. The rearrangement joins TRBV28 to TRBJ1-2; 9 positions agree with TRBD1. The CDR3 is made up of 15 amino acids. CDR1 is MDHEN and CDR2 is SYDVKM in the germline V gene.

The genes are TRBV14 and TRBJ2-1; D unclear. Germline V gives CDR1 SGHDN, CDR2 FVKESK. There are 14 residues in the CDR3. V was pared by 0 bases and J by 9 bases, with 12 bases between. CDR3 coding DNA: TGTGCCAGCAGCCAAGATATTGCTGGCAGTGAGCAGTTCTTC. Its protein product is CASSQDIAGSEQFF.

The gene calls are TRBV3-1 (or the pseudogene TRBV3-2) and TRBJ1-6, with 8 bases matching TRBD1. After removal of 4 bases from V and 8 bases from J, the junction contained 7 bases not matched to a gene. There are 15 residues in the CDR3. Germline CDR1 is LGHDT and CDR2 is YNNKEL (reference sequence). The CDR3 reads CASSPYGQGDSPLHF. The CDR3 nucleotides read TGTGCCAGCAGCCCATATGGACAGGGTGATTCACCCCTCCACTTT.

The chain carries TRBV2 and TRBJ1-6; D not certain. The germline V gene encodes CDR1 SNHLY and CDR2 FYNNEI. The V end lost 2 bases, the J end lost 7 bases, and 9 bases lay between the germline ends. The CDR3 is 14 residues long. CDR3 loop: CASSEWQTNSPLHF. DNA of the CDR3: TGTGCCAGCAGTGAATGGCAGACAAATTCACCCCTCCACTTT.

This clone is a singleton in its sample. CDR3 in DNA: TGTGCCAGCAGGACAGGGGTCATCAATCAGCCCCAGCATTTT. This gives the protein CASRTGVINQPQHF. The rearrangement links TRBV6-6 to TRBJ1-5; TRBD1 aligns across 8 bases. CDR1 and CDR2 from the germline V gene are MNHNY and SVGAGI (reference sequence). The CDR3 is made up of 14 amino acids. V dropped 6 bases and J dropped 3; count of bases not matched to a gene: 4.

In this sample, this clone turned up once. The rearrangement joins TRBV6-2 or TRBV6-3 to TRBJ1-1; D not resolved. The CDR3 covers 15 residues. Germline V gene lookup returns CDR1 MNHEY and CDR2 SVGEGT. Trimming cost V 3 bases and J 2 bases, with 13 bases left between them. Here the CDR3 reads CASSYGGIGNTEAFF. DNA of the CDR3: TGTGCCAGCAGTTATGGAGGTATCGGAAACACTGAAGCTTTCTTT.

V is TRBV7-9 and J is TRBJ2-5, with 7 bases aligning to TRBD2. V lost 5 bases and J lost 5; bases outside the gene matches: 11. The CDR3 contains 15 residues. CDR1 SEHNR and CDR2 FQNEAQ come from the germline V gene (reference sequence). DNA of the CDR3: TGTGCCAGCAGCCGCGGGGGAGGGCTTTTGGAGACCCAGTACTTC. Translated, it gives CASSRGGGLLETQYF.

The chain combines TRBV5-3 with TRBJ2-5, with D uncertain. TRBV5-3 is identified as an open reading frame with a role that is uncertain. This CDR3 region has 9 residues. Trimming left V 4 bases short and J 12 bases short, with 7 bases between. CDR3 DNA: TGTGCCAGAAGCCCCCCAGAGTACTTC. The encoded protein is CARSPPEYF.

This chain's CDR3 is CASSYSVSTGELFF. For the CDR3, the DNA is TGTGCCAGCAGTTATAGCGTCAGCACCGGGGAGCTGTTTTTT. V is TRBV6-2 or TRBV6-3 and J is TRBJ2-2; D is perhaps TRBD2 (5 bases). The V end was cut by 3 bases, the J end by 4 bases, with 9 bases between. Germline V CDR1 and CDR2: MNHEY, SVGEGT. The CDR3 has 14 residues.

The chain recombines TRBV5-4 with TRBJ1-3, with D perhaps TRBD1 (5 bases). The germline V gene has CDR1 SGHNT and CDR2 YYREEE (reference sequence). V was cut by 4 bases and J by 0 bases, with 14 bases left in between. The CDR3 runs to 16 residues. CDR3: CASSIGHGISGNTIYF. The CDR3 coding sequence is TGTGCCAGCAGCATCGGACACGGCATCTCTGGAAACACCATATATTTT.

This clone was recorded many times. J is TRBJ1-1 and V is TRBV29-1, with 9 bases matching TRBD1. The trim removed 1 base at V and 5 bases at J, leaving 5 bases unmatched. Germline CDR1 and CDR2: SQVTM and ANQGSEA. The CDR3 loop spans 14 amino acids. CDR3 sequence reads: CSVEAWTGVTEAFF. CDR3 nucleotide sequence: TGCAGCGTTGAAGCGTGGACAGGGGTGACTGAAGCTTTCTTT.

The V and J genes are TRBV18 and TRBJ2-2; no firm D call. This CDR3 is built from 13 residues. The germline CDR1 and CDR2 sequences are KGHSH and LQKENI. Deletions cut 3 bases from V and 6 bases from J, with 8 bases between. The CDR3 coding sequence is TGTGCCAGCTCACCGACGACACCCGGGGAGCTGTTTTTT. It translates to CASSPTTPGELFF.

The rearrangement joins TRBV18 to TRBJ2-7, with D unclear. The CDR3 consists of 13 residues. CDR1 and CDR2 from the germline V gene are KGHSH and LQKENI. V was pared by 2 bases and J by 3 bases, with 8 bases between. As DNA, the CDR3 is TGTGCCAGCTCACCAGAGGCGTTCTACGAGCAGTACTTC. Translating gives CASSPEAFYEQYF. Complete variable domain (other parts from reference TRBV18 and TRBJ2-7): NAGVMQNPRHLVRRRGQEARLRCSPMKGHSHVYWYRQLPEEGLKFMVYLQKENIIDESGMPKERFSAEFPKEGPSILRIQQVVRGDSAAYFCASSPEAFYEQYFGPGTRLTVT.

CDR3 region: CASSRTGDPNTEAFF. The CDR3 nucleotides read TGCGCCAGCAGCCGAACAGGGGACCCAAACACTGAAGCTTTCTTT. The chain combines TRBV4-1 with TRBJ1-1, with TRBD1 identical over 7 bases. J lost 2 bases, V lost 4 bases, and 7 bases had no gene match. CDR1 is MGHRA, CDR2 YSYEKL, per germline. The CDR3 has 15 amino acids.